This TCR beta chain stems from a study of blood T cell repertoires in COVID-19 (dated by TCRdb to about 2020). As for the study more broadly: Collaborator samples came from the United States, Italy and Spain and covered acute and convalescent phases of COVID-19. The material from the prospective study consisted of cDNA or gDNA derived from T cells, B-cell-depleted T cells, or PBMCs. The dataset comprised deeply sampled blood TCRbeta repertoires from subjects exposed to, actively infected with, or recovered from COVID-19. The repertoires were released in a freely available public database intended as a resource for research on the immune response to SARS-CoV-2. The samples were drawn from the first 160 participants of the ongoing ImmuneRACE study and from 1,254 subjects provided by 6 global collaborators. Sample metadata almost always included a de-identified subject ID, COVID-19 status, age in years and sex. Where HLA class I and class II types were available, the types were taken from metadata supplied by the sample provider, not from assay-based typing. Summary of the overall study and its limitations: How much clinical and demographic metadata was included differed by source and by participant, and the metadata was provided uncurated.

TCRbeta CDR3 regions were amplified from genomic DNA by means of the immunoSEQ Assay, a bias-controlled multiplex PCR. In the authors' own workflow: Nucleated cell counts per sample were estimated from amplification of reference gene primers within the assay. To quantify the absolute abundance of each unique TCRbeta CDR3 rearrangement, sequence reads were collapsed and filtered. For each sample, productive Simpson clonality was calculated by taking the square root of Simpson's diversity index across productive rearrangements. The immuneACCESS repertoire file appears here via TCRdb, limited to in-frame rearrangements. These files lack a portion of the clones; in checked studies, under half of the deficit traces to unresolved V genes, and the cause of the others is not known. The V and J calls and clone size were taken over from that table, and D and trimming were inferred from the DNA. The sample table holds tens of thousands of clones, of which 65% to 80% were seen once. The ten most abundant clones make up 3% to 4% of the sample.

In the case of this clone: It lacks a known antigen. Base qualities are not recorded, but no much larger clone differs from it by a single base.

The germline V gene supplies CDR1 MNHEY and CDR2 SVGAGI. Counted from cysteine to phenylalanine, this CDR3 has 13 amino acids. Only the CDR3 DNA is retained, 39 bases long and in frame from the first base. V and J lose 4 bases and 5 bases, and a span of 11 bases separates them. Each collaborating institution followed its own protocols to collect whole blood in K2EDTA tubes. For TCRbeta analysis, collaborators shipped samples in one of three forms: frozen whole blood, isolated PBMCs, or DNA extracted from either of those sample types. Specimen: peripheral blood. The V gene is TRBV6-5 and the J gene is TRBJ2-5, with the D gene call left open. The receptor was derived from a man in his fifties or sixties with acute or convalescent COVID-19. The sequence in DNA is TGTGCCAGCAGTTTTTTGACTCAGGAGACCCAGTACTTC. Translated, it reads CASSFLTQETQYF.